One T cell receptor beta chain is described in this entry. This table comes from immunoSEQ multiplex PCR, and its TCRdb copy is limited to in-frame clones, with some not included. The sample contains under 150,000 clones, 82% of which appear only once. The sample is drawn from a study of blood T cell repertoires in COVID-19. Sequences were obtained from peripheral blood. The receptor's source is a man between 65 and 85 years old with active or convalescent COVID-19.

In DNA, the CDR3 is TGTGCCAGCGCCAAGGGGGCGCTTGAGACCCAGTACTTC. Protein: CASAKGALETQYF. V and J are TRBV12-3 or TRBV12-4 and TRBJ2-5; 7 bases line up with TRBD1. This CDR3 is 13 amino acids long. With 8 bases clipped from V and 5 bases from J, the junction kept 8 bases outside the gene matches.